This TCR beta chain was profiled in a study of blood T cells in healthy people across ages. General study points: Unsorted PBMCs ruled out conclusive naive versus antigen-experienced comparison.

A second roughly 6 to 11 cycle PCR used barcoded and J-beta primers. TCRdb called the 5' RACE reads again in MiXCR, with one record for every CDR3 protein. The table has around 690,000 distinct CDR3 sequences, roughly 58% seen once. The ends were cut back, 2 bases at V and 4 bases at J, with 11 bases in the middle. From germline, CDR1 is SNHLY and CDR2 FYNNEI. This CDR3 is built from 14 residues. Every participating donor contributed roughly 11 milliliters of peripheral blood through a draw. On this clonotype itself: Its antigen is unidentified.

What was sequenced was blood. The receptor comes from a man aged 60-69 years in good health. The chain combines TRBV2 with TRBJ1-2; weak D call: TRBD1 (6 bases). The CDR3 spells CASSEQGLSYGYTF. The CDR3 coding sequence is TGTGCCAGCAGTGAACAGGGGCTTAGCTATGGCTACACCTTC.